The present T cell receptor beta chain was sequenced within a study of T cells in Graves' hyperthyroidism and ophthalmopathy. Study-wide results and limits: In the blood, most expanded thyroid clonotypes above 0.001 appeared as well.

There were TCR beta CDR3 regions amplified from RNA transcripts. First-round RT-PCR with HTBI primers amplified the TCR CDR3 region. In TCRdb, the multiplex PCR reads were re-called with MiXCR into one record per CDR3 protein. The sample shows hundreds of thousands of distinct CDR3 sequences, 14% of them seen only once. There are 13 residues in the CDR3. The V segment lost 5 bases and the J segment 3 bases; nucleotides outside the gene matches: 2. The germline V gene encodes CDR1 DFQATT and CDR2 SNEGSKA (reference sequence). Graves' hyperthyroidism was deemed stable absent ophthalmopathy progression within 18 months. In patients aged 18 to 65, hyperthyroidism was newly diagnosed, with duration under 2 months. Exclusion criteria comprised uncontrolled infection, other autoimmune disease, pregnancy or lactation. This clonotype has a count of ten or more. As yet, its antigen is unknown.

Material for sequencing was blood. The chain uses TRBV20-1 and TRBJ2-1, with 9 bases matching TRBD2. The source of this sequence is a woman younger than 35 with Graves' hyperthyroidism. CDR3 sequence (DNA): TGCAGTGCTTATAGCGGGAGCTACAATGAGCAGTTCTTC. This encodes CSAYSGSYNEQFF.